This entry features one TCR beta chain sequence. The data were obtained in a study of blood T cell repertoires in COVID-19. Study-wide background: Acute and convalescent COVID-19 specimens originated in the United States, Italy and Spain.

J lost 5 bases, V lost 4 bases, and 5 bases had no gene match. Germline V gives CDR1 MNHEY, CDR2 SVGAGI. This CDR3 comprises 14 residues. Source study methods: Reference gene primers were amplified, and this amplification served to estimate nucleated cell counts. Using immunoSEQ multiplex PCR, the repertoire was profiled, and TCRdb retains in-frame clones only, with some absent. That table gives V, J and clone size, and the DNA gave D and trimming. The repertoire has over 100,000 clones, approximately 85% of them found once; the top ten carry roughly 11%. The sequencing input was peripheral blood. The chain uses TRBV6-5 and TRBJ2-7, with 10 bases fitting TRBD2. This clonotype was obtained from a man aged 80 or over with acute or convalescent COVID-19. CDR3 DNA sequence: TGTGCCAGCAGTTCACTAGCGGGACCCAACGAGCAGTACTTC. Translation: CASSSLAGPNEQYF.